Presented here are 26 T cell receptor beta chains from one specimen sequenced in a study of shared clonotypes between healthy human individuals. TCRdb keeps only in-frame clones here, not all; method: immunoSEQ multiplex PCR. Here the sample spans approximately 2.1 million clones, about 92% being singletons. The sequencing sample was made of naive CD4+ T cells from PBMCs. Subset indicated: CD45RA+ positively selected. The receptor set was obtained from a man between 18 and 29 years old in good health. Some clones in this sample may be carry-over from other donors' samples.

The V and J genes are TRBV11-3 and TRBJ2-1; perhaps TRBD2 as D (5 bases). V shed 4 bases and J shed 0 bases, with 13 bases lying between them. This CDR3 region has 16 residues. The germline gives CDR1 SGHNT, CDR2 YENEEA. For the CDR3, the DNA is TGTGCCAGCAGCTCTACTTTAGAGGGCTCCTACAATGAGCAGTTCTTC. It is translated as CASSSTLEGSYNEQFF.

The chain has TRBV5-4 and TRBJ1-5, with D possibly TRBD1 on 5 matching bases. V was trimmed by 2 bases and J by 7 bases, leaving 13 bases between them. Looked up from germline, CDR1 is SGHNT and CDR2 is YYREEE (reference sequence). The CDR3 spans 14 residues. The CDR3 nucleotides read TGTGCCAGCAGCTTAGACCCCAAGGGGCAGCCCCAGCATTTT. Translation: CASSLDPKGQPQHF.

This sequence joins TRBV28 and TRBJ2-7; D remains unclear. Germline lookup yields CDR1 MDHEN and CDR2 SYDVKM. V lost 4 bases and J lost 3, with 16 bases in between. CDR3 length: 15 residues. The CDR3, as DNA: TGTGCCAGCAGTTCCCCCTGGGGTGGCGTCTACGAGCAGTACTTC. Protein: CASSSPWGGVYEQYF.

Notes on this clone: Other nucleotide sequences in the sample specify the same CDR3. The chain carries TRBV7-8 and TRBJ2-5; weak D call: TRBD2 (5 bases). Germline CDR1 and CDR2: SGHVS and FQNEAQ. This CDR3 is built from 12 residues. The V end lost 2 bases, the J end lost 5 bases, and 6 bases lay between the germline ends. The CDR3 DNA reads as TGTGCCAGCAGCTTAAGAGGGGAGACCCAGTACTTC. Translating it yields CASSLRGETQYF.

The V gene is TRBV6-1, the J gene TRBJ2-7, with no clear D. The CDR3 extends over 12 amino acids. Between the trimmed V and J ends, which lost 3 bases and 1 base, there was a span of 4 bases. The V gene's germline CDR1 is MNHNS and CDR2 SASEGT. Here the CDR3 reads CASSDTSYEQYF. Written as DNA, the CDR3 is TGTGCCAGCAGTGATACATCCTACGAGCAGTACTTC.

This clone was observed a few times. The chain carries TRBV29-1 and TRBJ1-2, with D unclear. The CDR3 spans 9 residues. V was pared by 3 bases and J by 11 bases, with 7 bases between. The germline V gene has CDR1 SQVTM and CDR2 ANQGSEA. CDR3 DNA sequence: TGCAGCGTTGACATGGGATACACCTTC. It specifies CSVDMGYTF.

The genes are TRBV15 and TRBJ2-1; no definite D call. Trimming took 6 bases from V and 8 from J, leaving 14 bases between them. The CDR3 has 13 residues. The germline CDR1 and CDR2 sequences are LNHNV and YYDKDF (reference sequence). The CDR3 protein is CATRNYRGDEQFF. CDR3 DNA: TGTGCCACCAGGAACTACCGAGGTGATGAGCAGTTCTTC.

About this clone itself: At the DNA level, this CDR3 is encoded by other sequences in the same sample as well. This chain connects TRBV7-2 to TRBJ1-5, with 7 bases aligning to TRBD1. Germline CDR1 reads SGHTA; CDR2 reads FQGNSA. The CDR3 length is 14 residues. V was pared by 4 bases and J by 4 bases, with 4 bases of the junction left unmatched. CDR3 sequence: CASSSGTANQPQHF. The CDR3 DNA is TGTGCCAGCAGCTCAGGGACAGCAAATCAGCCCCAGCATTTT.

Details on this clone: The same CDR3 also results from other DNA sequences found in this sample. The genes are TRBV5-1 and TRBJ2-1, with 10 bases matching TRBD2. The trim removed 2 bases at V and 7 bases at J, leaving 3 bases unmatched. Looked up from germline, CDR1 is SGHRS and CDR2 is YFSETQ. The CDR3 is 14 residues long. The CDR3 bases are TGCGCCAGCAGCTTAAGCGGGAGGGGGAATGAGCAGTTCTTC. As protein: CASSLSGRGNEQFF.

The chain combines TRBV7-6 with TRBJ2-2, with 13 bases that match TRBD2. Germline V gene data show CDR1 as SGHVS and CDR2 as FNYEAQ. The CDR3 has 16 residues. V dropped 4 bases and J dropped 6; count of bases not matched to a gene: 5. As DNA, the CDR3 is TGTGCCAGCAGCTCTCGGACTAGCGGGAGCGCCGGGGAGCTGTTTTTT. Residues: CASSSRTSGSAGELFF. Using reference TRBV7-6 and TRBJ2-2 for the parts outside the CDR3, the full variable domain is GAGVSQSPRYKVTKRGQDVALRCDPISGHVSLYWYRQALGQGPEFLTYFNYEAQQDKSGLPNDRFSAERPEGSISTLTIQRTEQRDSAMYRCASSSRTSGSAGELFFGEGSRLTVL.

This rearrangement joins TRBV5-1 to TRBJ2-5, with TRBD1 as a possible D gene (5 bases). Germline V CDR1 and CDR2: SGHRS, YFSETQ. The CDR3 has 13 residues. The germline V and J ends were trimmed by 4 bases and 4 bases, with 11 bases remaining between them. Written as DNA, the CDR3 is TGCGCCAGCAGCGGATCTCAGGGAGAGACCCAGTACTTC. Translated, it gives CASSGSQGETQYF.

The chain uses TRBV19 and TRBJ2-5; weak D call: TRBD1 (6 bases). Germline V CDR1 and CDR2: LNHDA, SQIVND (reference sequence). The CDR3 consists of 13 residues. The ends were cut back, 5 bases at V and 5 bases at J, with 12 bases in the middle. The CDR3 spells CASSSYRDETQYF. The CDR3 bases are TGTGCCAGTAGTTCCTACAGGGATGAGACCCAGTACTTC.

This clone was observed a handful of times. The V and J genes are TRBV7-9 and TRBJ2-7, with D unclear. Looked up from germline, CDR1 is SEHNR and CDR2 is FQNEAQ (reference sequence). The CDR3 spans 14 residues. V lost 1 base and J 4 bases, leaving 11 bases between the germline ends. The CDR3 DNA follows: TGTGCCAGCAGCTTAGGAGGATCTGGGTACGAGCAGTACTTC. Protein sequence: CASSLGGSGYEQYF.

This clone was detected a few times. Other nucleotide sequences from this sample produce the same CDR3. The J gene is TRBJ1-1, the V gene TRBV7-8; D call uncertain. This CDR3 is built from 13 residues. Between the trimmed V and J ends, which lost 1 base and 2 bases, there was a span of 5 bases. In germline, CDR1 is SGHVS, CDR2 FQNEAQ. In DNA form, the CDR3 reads TGTGCCAGCAGCTTAGTCGTTAACACTGAAGCTTTCTTT. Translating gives CASSLVVNTEAFF.

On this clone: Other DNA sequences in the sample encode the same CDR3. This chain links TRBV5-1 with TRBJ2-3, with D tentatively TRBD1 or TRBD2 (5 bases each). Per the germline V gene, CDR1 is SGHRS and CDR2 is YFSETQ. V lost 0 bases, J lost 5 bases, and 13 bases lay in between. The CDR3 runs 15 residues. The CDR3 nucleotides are TGCGCCAGCAGCTTGGGCCTAGCTGGGGGAGATACGCAGTATTTT. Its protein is CASSLGLAGGDTQYF.

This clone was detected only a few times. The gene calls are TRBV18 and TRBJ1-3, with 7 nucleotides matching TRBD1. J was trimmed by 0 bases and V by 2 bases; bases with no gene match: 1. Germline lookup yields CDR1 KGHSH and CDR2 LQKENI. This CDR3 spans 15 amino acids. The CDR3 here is CASSPGTVSGNTIYF. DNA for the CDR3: TGTGCCAGCTCACCAGGGACAGTCTCTGGAAACACCATATATTTT.

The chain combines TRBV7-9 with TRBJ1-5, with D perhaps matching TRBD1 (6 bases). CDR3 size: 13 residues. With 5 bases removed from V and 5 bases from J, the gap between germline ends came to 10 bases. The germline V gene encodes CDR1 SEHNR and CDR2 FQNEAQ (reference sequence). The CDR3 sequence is CASSPGQHQPQHF. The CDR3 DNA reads TGTGCCAGCAGCCCAGGACAGCATCAGCCCCAGCATTTT. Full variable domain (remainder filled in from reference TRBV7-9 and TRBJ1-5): DTGVSQNPRHKITKRGQNVTFRCDPISEHNRLYWYRQTLGQGPEFLTYFQNEAQLEKSRLLSDRFSAERPKGSFSTLEIQRTEQGDSAMYLCASSPGQHQPQHFGDGTRLSIL.

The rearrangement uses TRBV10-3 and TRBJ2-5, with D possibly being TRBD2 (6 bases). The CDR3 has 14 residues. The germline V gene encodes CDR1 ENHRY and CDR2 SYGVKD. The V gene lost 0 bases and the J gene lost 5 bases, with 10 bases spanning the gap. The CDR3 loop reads CAISESGLLETQYF. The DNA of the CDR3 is TGTGCCATCAGTGAGTCGGGACTCTTGGAGACCCAGTACTTC.

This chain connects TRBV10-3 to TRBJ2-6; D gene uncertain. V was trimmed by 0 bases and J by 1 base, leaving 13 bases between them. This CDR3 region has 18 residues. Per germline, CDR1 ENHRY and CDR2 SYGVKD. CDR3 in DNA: TGTGCCATCAGTGAGTCGATTGTGAAGGGTTCTGGGGCCAACGTCCTGACTTTC. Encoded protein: CAISESIVKGSGANVLTF.

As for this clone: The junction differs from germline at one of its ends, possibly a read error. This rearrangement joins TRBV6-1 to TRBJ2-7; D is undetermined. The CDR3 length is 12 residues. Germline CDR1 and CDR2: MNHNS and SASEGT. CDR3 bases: TGTGCCAGCAGTGTACCCTCCTCCGAGCAGTACTTC. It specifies CASSVPSSEQYF.

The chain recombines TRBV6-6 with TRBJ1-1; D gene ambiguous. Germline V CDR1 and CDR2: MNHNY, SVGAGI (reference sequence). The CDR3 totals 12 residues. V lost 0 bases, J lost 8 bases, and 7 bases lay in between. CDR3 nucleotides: TGTGCCAGCAGTTACTCGAGTCAGGAAGCTTTCTTT. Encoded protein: CASSYSSQEAFF.

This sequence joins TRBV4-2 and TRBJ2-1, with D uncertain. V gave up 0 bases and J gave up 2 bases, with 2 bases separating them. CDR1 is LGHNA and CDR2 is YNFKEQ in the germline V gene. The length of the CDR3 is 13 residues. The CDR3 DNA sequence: TGTGCCAGCAGCCAAGACCCCTACAATGAGCAGTTCTTC. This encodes CASSQDPYNEQFF.

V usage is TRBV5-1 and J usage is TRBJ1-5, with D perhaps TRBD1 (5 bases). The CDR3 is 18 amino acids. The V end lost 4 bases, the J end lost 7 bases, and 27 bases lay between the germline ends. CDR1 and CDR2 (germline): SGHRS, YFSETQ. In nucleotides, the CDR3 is TGCGCCAGCAGCCGGAACCCAATTGGGACGGTGGCGTGGCAGCCCCAGCATTTT. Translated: CASSRNPIGTVAWQPQHF.

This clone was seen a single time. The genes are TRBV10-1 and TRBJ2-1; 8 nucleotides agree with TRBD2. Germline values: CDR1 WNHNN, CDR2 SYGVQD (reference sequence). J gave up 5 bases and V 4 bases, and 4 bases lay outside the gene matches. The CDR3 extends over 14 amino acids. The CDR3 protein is CASSGSGTNNEQFF. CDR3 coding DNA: TGCGCCAGCAGTGGTAGCGGGACAAACAATGAGCAGTTCTTC.

CDR3 DNA: TGCGCCAGCAGCGTAAAAGGAACTACCAACGAGCAGTACTTC. Its protein product is CASSVKGTTNEQYF. The chain carries TRBV5-1 and TRBJ2-7; D gene uncertain. V was cut by 4 bases and J by 5 bases, with 16 bases left in between. Per the germline V gene, CDR1 is SGHRS and CDR2 is YFSETQ. The CDR3 spans 14 residues.

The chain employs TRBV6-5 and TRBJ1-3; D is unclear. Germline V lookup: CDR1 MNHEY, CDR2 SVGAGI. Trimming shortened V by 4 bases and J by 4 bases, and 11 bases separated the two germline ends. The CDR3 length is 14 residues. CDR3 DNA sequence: TGTGCCAGCAGTTCACAAGGCGGGGGAAACACCATATATTTT. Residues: CASSSQGGGNTIYF.